The next 28 T cell receptor beta chains were all read from a single sample in a study of blood T cell repertoires in COVID-19. TCRdb's table, derived via immunoSEQ multiplex PCR, lists solely in-frame clones and lacks some. The sample holds 140,000 to 150,000 clones, 84% seen once. What was sequenced was PBMCs or T cells enriched from blood (not recorded which). These receptors originate from a woman aged 45-65 years with acute COVID-19.

The chain links TRBV3-1 (or the pseudogene TRBV3-2) to TRBJ2-3, with 11 bases fitting TRBD2. With 2 bases clipped from V and 4 bases from J, the junction kept 5 bases outside the gene matches. In germline, CDR1 is LGHDT, CDR2 YNNKEL (reference sequence). This CDR3 is built from 16 residues. CDR3 in DNA: TGTGCCAGCAGCCAACTACTAGCGGGAGCGGCAGATACGCAGTATTTT. Translated: CASSQLLAGAADTQYF.

This clone showed up just once. The rearrangement uses TRBV18 and TRBJ2-7; 10 bases fit TRBD1. Germline V gene lookup returns CDR1 KGHSH and CDR2 LQKENI. This CDR3 is built from 13 residues. Trimming at V came to 9 bases and at J to 5 bases, leaving 7 bases not matched to a gene. This CDR3 reads CASSGTGDDEQYF. The CDR3 DNA reads as TGTGCCAGTTCCGGGACAGGGGACGACGAGCAGTACTTC.

The rearrangement links TRBV27 to TRBJ2-2; TRBD1 might be the D (5 bases). V lost 2 bases and J 2 bases, leaving 12 bases between the germline ends. The CDR3 covers 16 residues. CDR1 is MNHEY, CDR2 SMNVEV, per germline (reference sequence). CDR3 residues: CASSLKGRINTGELFF. The CDR3 bases are TGTGCCAGCAGTTTAAAGGGGCGAATTAACACCGGGGAGCTGTTTTTT.

The V and J genes are TRBV30 and TRBJ1-4; no clear D gene. The CDR3 runs to 13 residues. V lost 4 bases and J lost 3, with 9 bases in between. CDR1 and CDR2 from the germline V gene are GTSNPN and SVGIG (reference sequence). The CDR3 loop is CAWTQSANEKLFF. The CDR3 nucleotides are TGTGCCTGGACCCAGTCCGCTAATGAAAAACTGTTTTTT.

This clone has a single count. V and J are TRBV7-9 and TRBJ1-1, with D uncertain. Germline V gene sequence: CDR1 SEHNR, CDR2 FQNEAQ (reference sequence). There are 13 residues in the CDR3. With 6 bases removed from V and 2 bases from J, the gap between germline ends came to 10 bases. The CDR3 DNA is TGTGCCAGCAGGCCCGGAGGAAACACTGAAGCTTTCTTT. Protein product: CASRPGGNTEAFF.

V is TRBV24-1 and J is TRBJ2-7; 7 bases align to TRBD2. The ends lost 5 bases at V and 6 bases at J; junction bases unmatched: 12. Looked up from germline, CDR1 is KGHDR and CDR2 is SFDVKD. The CDR3 extends over 15 amino acids. The CDR3 region has the DNA TGTGCCACCAGTGGAGGTTCGGGACTACAACTCGAGCAGTACTTC. This encodes CATSGGSGLQLEQYF.

The chain carries TRBV9 and TRBJ2-3, with a possible D match to TRBD1 (6 bases). The CDR3 loop spans 13 amino acids. The germline V and J ends were trimmed by 0 bases and 6 bases, with 8 bases remaining between them. In germline, CDR1 is SGDLS, CDR2 YYNGEE. CDR3 sequence: CASSVGGPDTQYF. The CDR3 nucleotides read TGTGCCAGCAGCGTAGGGGGGCCCGATACGCAGTATTTT.

This clone was recorded a few times. The chain carries TRBV3-1 (or the pseudogene TRBV3-2) and TRBJ1-3; no clear D gene. V was cut by 0 bases and J by 0 bases, with 15 bases left in between. CDR1 and CDR2 from the germline V gene are LGHDT and YNNKEL (reference sequence). The CDR3 spans 18 residues. The CDR3 here is CASSQDFPAVSSGNTIYF. DNA for the CDR3: TGTGCCAGCAGCCAAGATTTCCCAGCGGTATCCTCTGGAAACACCATATATTTT.

This clone appeared a single time. Here the CDR3 reads CASSPANPTNTGELFF. The CDR3 DNA follows: TGTGCCAGCAGCCCAGCGAACCCAACCAACACCGGGGAGCTGTTTTTT. The chain links TRBV7-6 to TRBJ2-2; D is unresolved. V was shortened by 5 bases and J by 2 bases, with 15 bases between the two germline ends. Germline V gene lookup returns CDR1 SGHVS and CDR2 FNYEAQ. This CDR3 is built from 16 residues.

The gene calls are TRBV24-1 and TRBJ2-3; TRBD1 aligns across 8 bases. This CDR3 contains 16 residues. The V gene's germline CDR1 is KGHDR and CDR2 SFDVKD. V was pared by 3 bases and J by 1 base, with 5 bases of the junction left unmatched. CDR3 sequence (DNA): TGTGCCACCAGTGATCCTGGACAGGGAGGCACAGATACGCAGTATTTT. It encodes CATSDPGQGGTDTQYF.

The chain is built from TRBV12-3 or TRBV12-4 and TRBJ2-4; D is ambiguous. CDR3 length: 13 amino acids. Trimming removed 1 base at V and 7 bases at J, with 8 bases between. The CDR3 here is CASSLGRVNIQYF. The CDR3 DNA follows: TGTGCCAGCAGTTTAGGGAGAGTGAACATTCAGTACTTC.

Remarks on this clone: A junction boundary mismatches the germline segment, possibly from a read error. V gene TRBV11-2 combines with J gene TRBJ2-7; 7 bases match TRBD2. The CDR3 length is 15 residues. CDR1 and CDR2 (germline): SGHAT, FQNNGV. CDR3 region: CASSVGPSGLVVEDF. The DNA of the CDR3 is TGTGCCAGCAGCGTAGGGCCTAGCGGACTGGTGGTTGAGGACTTC. The full variable domain, completed using reference TRBV11-2 and TRBJ2-7, is EAGVAQSPRYKIIEKRQSVAFWCNPISGHATLYWYQQILGQGPKLLIQFQNNGVVDDSQLPKDRFSAERLKGVDSTLKIQPAKLEDSAVYLCASSVGPSGLVVEDFGPGTRLTVT.

The gene calls are TRBV28 and TRBJ1-2; D remains unclear. The CDR3 is made up of 11 amino acids. Germline V gene sequence: CDR1 MDHEN, CDR2 SYDVKM. With 6 bases removed from V and 9 bases from J, the gap between germline ends came to 11 bases. The CDR3 loop is CASRTSNSYTF. Here the CDR3 DNA reads TGTGCCAGCAGGACATCTAATAGCTACACCTTC.

J is TRBJ1-6 and V is TRBV5-1; 8 nucleotides match TRBD1. The CDR3 contains 15 residues. Germline V lookup: CDR1 SGHRS, CDR2 YFSETQ. V dropped 1 base and J dropped 7; count of bases not matched to a gene: 4. CDR3 sequence reads: CASSLQGAQNSPLHF. The DNA for the CDR3 is TGCGCCAGCAGCTTGCAGGGGGCCCAAAATTCACCCCTCCACTTT. The whole variable domain, filled in from reference TRBV5-1 and TRBJ1-6, reads KAGVTQTPRYLIKTRGQQVTLSCSPISGHRSVSWYQQTPGQGLQFLFEYFSETQRNKGNFPGRFSGRQFSNSRSEMNVSTLELGDSALYLCASSLQGAQNSPLHFGNGTRLTVT.

V and J are TRBV19 and TRBJ2-2, with 9 positions matching TRBD2. The CDR3 consists of 16 residues. CDR1 and CDR2 from the germline V gene are LNHDA and SQIVND (reference sequence). V lost 6 bases, J lost 0 bases, and 5 bases stayed unmatched. DNA for the CDR3: TGTGCCAGTAGGGAGATAGCGGGAGCGAACACCGGGGAGCTGTTTTTT. Amino acid sequence: CASREIAGANTGELFF. Full variable domain (outside the CDR3, taken from reference TRBV19 and TRBJ2-2): DGGITQSPKYLFRKEGQNVTLSCEQNLNHDAMYWYRQDPGQGLRLIYYSQIVNDFQKGDIAEGYSVSREKKESFPLTVTSAQKNPTAFYLCASREIAGANTGELFFGEGSRLTVL.

The CDR3 sequence: CASSDRDRSSYEQYF. The CDR3 DNA is TGTGCCAGCAGCGACCGGGACAGGAGCTCCTACGAGCAGTACTTC. This chain joins TRBV11-3 and TRBJ2-7, with 8 bases that match TRBD1. V lost 5 bases, J lost 0 bases, and 6 bases stayed unmatched. Germline CDR1 reads SGHNT; CDR2 reads YENEEA. There are 15 residues in the CDR3.

The V call is TRBV6-5, the J call TRBJ2-7, with 7 bases lining up with TRBD1. V lost 2 bases and J lost 2; bases outside the gene matches: 6. This CDR3 spans 15 amino acids. The germline gives CDR1 MNHEY, CDR2 SVGAGI. CDR3 in DNA: TGTGCCAGCAGTTACACGACAGGGATCCCCTACGAGCAGTACTTC. It is translated as CASSYTTGIPYEQYF.

This rearrangement joins TRBV7-9 to TRBJ2-1, with 12 nucleotides matching TRBD2. The CDR3 is made up of 16 amino acids. The trim removed 6 bases at V and 8 bases at J, leaving 11 bases unmatched. The germline V gene has CDR1 SEHNR and CDR2 FQNEAQ (reference sequence). In DNA, the CDR3 is TGTGCCAGCAGTTATCGGACTAGCGGGGCCGCCCATGAGCAGTTCTTC. Protein: CASSYRTSGAAHEQFF.

The genes are TRBV6-5 and TRBJ1-3; 8 nucleotides line up with TRBD1. The CDR3 loop spans 15 amino acids. V shed 2 bases, J shed 6 bases, and the junction held 6 bases outside the gene matches. Germline CDR1 and CDR2: MNHEY and SVGAGI. DNA for the CDR3: TGTGCCAGCAGTTACGATGGACAGGGCCTAAACACCATATATTTT. This translates into CASSYDGQGLNTIYF.

The rearrangement links TRBV3-1 (or the pseudogene TRBV3-2) to TRBJ2-3, with D maybe TRBD2 (5 bases). CDR1 and CDR2 from the germline V gene are LGHDT and YNNKEL (reference sequence). The CDR3 is 14 amino acids. V shed 2 bases and J shed 6 bases, with 12 bases lying between them. The CDR3 region is CASSQRAEGDTQYF. The CDR3 DNA sequence: TGTGCCAGCAGCCAAAGAGCGGAAGGGGATACGCAGTATTTT.

The V gene is TRBV28, the J gene TRBJ2-7, with 8 bases identical to TRBD2. The length of the CDR3 is 14 residues. V was pared by 7 bases and J by 3 bases, with 8 bases of the junction left unmatched. The germline CDR1 and CDR2 sequences are MDHEN and SYDVKM. The CDR3 nucleotides are TGTGCCAGCAAGTCGGGACTAGGAGGCTACGAGCAGTACTTC. Translated, it gives CASKSGLGGYEQYF.

This clone was seen just once. The V gene is TRBV11-3, the J gene TRBJ2-1; D may be TRBD2 (6 bases). V lost 4 bases, J lost 7 bases, and 23 bases lay in between. The CDR3 totals 17 residues. Per germline, CDR1 SGHNT and CDR2 YENEEA. The CDR3 loop reads CASSSSKLSGVLNEQFF. DNA of the CDR3: TGTGCCAGCAGCTCCAGCAAGTTGTCGGGAGTATTGAATGAGCAGTTCTTC.

The chain is built from TRBV5-4 and TRBJ2-7; 8 bases are shared with TRBD2. From germline, CDR1 is SGHNT and CDR2 YYREEE (reference sequence). V shed 3 bases and J 8 bases; nucleotides not matched to a gene: 16. CDR3 size: 16 residues. The CDR3: CASSSGGSGRAFQQYF. The DNA of the CDR3 is TGTGCCAGCAGCTCGGGGGGGTCGGGTCGGGCTTTTCAGCAGTACTTC.

This rearrangement joins TRBV28 to TRBJ2-3, with unresolved D. Germline loops: CDR1 MDHEN, CDR2 SYDVKM. The CDR3 totals 12 residues. V lost 6 bases to trimming and J lost 4 bases, with 8 bases between them. CDR3 region: CASSSSSDTQYF. The CDR3 region has the DNA TGTGCCAGCAGCTCTTCCTCAGATACGCAGTATTTT.

Ten or more counts support this clone. V gene TRBV27 combines with J gene TRBJ2-5; 9 bases align to TRBD2. Looked up from germline, CDR1 is MNHEY and CDR2 is SMNVEV (reference sequence). This CDR3 spans 16 amino acids. With 3 bases clipped from V and 4 bases from J, the junction kept 9 bases outside the gene matches. The CDR3 DNA sequence: TGTGCCAGCAGTTTCTTTGGCGAAGCGGGGGGAGAGACCCAGTACTTC. Translation: CASSFFGEAGGETQYF.

The gene calls are TRBV5-1 and TRBJ1-2, with TRBD1 matching 10 bases. Trimming took 2 bases from V and 7 from J; bases not matched to a gene: 5. This CDR3 has 14 amino acids. The germline V gene has CDR1 SGHRS and CDR2 YFSETQ. CDR3 in amino acids: CASSFGTGESGYTF. As DNA, the CDR3 is TGCGCCAGCAGCTTCGGGACAGGGGAGTCTGGCTACACCTTC.

The chain recombines TRBV11-2 with TRBJ1-3, with 7 bases lining up with TRBD1. Germline-derived CDR1 and CDR2 are SGHAT and FQNNGV. Trimming took 5 bases from V and 3 from J; bases not matched to a gene: 13. CDR3 length: 17 amino acids. The CDR3 here is CASSTRGTVESGNTIYF. The CDR3 nucleotides read TGTGCCAGCAGCACCAGGGGGACCGTAGAAAGTGGAAACACCATATATTTT.

In this sample, this clone turned up a few times. The genes are TRBV28 and TRBJ2-5, with D uncertain. Per the germline V gene, CDR1 is MDHEN and CDR2 is SYDVKM. This CDR3 has 12 residues. V gave up 5 bases and J gave up 5 bases, with 9 bases separating them. The CDR3 DNA is TGTGCCAGCAGTCGACTTGGGGAGACCCAGTACTTC. This translates into CASSRLGETQYF.